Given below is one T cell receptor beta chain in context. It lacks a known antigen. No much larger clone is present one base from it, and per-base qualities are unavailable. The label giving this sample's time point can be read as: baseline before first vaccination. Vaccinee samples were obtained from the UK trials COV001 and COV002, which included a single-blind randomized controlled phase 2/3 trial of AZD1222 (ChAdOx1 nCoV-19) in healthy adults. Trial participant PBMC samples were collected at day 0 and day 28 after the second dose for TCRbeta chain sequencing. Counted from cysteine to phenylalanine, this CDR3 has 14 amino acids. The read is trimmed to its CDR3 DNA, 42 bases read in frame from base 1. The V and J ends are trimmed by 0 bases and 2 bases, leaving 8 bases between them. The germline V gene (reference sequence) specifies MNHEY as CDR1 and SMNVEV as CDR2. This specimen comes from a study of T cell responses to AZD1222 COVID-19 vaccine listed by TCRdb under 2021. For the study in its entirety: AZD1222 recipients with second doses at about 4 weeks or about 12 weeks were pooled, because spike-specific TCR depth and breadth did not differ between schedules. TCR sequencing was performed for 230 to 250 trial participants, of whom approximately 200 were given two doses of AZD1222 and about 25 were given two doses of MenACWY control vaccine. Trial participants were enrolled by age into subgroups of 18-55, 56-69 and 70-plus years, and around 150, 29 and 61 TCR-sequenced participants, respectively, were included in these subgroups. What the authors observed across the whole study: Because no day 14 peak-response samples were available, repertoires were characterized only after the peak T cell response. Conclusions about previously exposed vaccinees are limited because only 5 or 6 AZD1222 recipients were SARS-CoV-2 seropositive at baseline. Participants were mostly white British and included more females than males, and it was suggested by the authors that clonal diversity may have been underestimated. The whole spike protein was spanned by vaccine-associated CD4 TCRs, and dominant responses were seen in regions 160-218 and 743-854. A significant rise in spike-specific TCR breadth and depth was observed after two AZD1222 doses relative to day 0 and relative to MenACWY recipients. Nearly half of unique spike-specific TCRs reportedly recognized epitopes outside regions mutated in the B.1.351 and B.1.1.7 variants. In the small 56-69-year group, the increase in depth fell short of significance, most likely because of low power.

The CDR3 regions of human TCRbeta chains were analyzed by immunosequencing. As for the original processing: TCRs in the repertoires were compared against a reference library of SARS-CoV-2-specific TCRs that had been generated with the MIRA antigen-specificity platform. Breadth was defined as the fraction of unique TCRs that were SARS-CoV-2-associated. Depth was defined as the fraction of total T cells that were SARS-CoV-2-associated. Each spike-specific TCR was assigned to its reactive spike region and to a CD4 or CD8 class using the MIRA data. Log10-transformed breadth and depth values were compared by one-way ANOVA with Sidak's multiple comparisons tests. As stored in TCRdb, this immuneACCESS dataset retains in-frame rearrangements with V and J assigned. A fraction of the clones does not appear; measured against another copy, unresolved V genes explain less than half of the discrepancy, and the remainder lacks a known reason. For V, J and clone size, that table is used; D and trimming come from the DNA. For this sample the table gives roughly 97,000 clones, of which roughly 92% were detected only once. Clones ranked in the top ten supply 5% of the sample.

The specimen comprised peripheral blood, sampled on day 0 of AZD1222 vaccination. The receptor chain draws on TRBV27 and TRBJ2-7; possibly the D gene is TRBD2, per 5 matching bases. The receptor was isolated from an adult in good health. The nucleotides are TGTGCCAGCAGTTTATCGGTGGGAGCCTACGAGCAGTACTTC. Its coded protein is CASSLSVGAYEQYF.